This T cell receptor beta chain was sequenced for a study of OX40 agonist ivuxolimab in advanced cancers. This clone is a singleton in its sample. The germline CDR1 and CDR2 sequences are SGHTS and YDEGEE. V was trimmed by 0 bases and J by 3 bases, leaving 10 bases between them. This CDR3 is 14 amino acids long. Assay: immunoSEQ multiplex PCR; the TCRdb copy retains only in-frame clones and omits some. The sample holds about 69,000 clones, 80% seen once. The specimen comprised CD4+ or CD8+ T cells sorted from blood, sampled in a trial of the OX40 agonist ivuxolimab. The chain uses TRBV5-8 and TRBJ2-7; possible D gene TRBD1, 5 bases. This TCR derives from an adult with an advanced solid tumor such as melanoma, head and neck, liver or kidney cancer. The CDR3 sequence: CASSLAREGYEQYF. CDR3 DNA: TGTGCCAGCAGCTTGGCCAGGGAAGGCTACGAGCAGTACTTC.